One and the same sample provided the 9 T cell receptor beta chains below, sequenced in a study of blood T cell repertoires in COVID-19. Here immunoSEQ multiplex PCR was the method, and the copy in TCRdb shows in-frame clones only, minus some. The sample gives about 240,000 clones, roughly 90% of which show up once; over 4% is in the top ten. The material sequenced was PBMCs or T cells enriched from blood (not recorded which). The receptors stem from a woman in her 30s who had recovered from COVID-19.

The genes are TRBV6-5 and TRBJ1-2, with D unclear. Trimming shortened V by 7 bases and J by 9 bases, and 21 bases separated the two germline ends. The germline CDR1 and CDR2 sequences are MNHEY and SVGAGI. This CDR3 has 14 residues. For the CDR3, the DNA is TGTGCCAGCACGGGATGGGTTCCCGTTGGTAGCTACACCTTC. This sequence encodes CASTGWVPVGSYTF.

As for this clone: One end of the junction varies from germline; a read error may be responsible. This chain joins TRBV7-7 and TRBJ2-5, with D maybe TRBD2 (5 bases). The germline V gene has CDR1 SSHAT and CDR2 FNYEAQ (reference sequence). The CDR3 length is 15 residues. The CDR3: CASSLAMGSQETQYF. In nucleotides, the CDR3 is TGTGCTAGCAGCTTAGCGATGGGGAGCCAAGAGACCCAGTACTTC.

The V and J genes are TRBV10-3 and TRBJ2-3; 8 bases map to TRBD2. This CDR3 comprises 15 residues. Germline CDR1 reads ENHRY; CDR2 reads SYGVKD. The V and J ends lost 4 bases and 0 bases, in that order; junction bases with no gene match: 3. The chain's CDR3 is CAISVGTRSTDTQYF. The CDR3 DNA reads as TGTGCCATCAGTGTTGGGACTAGAAGCACAGATACGCAGTATTTT.

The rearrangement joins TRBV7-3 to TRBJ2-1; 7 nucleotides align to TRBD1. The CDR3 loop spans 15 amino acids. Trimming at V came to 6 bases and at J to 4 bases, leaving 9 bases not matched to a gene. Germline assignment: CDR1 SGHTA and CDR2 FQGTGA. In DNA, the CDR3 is TGTGCCAGCAGTCGGGACAGAGGGGAGTACAATGAGCAGTTCTTC. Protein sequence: CASSRDRGEYNEQFF.

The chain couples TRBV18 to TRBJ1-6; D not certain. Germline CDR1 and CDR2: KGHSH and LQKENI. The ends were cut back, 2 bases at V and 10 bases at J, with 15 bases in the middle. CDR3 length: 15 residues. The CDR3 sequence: CASSPSPRESSPLHF. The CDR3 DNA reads TGTGCCAGCTCACCATCGCCGAGGGAGTCCTCACCCCTCCACTTT.

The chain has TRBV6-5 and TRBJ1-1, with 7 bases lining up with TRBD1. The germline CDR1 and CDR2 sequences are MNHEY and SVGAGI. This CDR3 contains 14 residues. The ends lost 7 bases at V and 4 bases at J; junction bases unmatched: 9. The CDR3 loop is CASTTQGWGTEAFF. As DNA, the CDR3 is TGTGCCAGCACCACACAGGGGTGGGGCACTGAAGCTTTCTTT.

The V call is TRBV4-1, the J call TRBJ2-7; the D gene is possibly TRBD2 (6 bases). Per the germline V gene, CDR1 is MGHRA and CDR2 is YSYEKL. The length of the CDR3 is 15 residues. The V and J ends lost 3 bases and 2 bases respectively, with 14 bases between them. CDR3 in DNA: TGCGCCAGCAGCCAGGAGTCGGGGGACCCCTACGAGCAGTACTTC. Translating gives CASSQESGDPYEQYF.

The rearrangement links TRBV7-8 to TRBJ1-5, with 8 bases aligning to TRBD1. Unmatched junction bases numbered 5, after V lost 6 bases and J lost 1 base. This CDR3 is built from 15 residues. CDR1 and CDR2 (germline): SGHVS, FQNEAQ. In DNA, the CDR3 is TGTGCCAGCAGTCGGACAGGGTTGAGCAATCAGCCCCAGCATTTT. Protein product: CASSRTGLSNQPQHF.

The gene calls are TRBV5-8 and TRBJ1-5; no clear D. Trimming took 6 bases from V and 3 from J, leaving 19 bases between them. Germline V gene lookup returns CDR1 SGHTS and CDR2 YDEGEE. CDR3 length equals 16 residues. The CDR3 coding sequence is TGTGCCAGCATGCTTGGAGGCTCTCAAATCAATCAGCCCCAGCATTTT. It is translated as CASMLGGSQINQPQHF.